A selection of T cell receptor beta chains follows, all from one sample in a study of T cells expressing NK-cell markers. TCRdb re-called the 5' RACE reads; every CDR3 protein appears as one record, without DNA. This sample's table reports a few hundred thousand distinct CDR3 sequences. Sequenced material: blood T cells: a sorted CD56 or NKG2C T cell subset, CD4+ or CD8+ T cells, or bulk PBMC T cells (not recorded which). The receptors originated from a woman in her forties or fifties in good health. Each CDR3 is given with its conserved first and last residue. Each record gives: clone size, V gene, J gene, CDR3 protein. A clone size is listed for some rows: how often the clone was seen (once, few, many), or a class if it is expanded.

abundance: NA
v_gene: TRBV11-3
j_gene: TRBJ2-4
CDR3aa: CASSLVRGGIQYF

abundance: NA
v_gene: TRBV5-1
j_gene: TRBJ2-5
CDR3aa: CASSLRTHGGTQYF

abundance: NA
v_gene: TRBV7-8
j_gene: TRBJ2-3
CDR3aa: CASSPRGTGETDTQYF

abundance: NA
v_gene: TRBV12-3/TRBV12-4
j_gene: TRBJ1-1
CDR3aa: CASSPRQGYDTEAFF

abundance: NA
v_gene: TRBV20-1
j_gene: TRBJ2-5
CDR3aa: CSAGAGTTQETQYF

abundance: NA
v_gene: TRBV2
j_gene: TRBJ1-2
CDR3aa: CASIRGQGVYGYTF

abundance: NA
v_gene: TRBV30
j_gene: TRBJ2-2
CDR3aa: CAWSGLAGATNTGELFF

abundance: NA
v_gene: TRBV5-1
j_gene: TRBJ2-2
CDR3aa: CASSSQGTGGELFF

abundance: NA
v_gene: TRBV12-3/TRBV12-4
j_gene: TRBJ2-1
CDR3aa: CASSLHVGGRATEQFF

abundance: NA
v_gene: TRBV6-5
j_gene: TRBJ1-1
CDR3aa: CASRQGRGLGTEAFF

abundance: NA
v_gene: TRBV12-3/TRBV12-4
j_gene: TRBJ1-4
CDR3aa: CASSFGDEKLFF

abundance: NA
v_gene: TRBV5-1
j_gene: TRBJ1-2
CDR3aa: CASSPGQASYTF

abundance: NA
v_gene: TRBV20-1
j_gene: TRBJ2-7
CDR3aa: CSLLGSGRYEQYF

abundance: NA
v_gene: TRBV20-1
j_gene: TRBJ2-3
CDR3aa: CSARGRLSGPLSTDTQYF

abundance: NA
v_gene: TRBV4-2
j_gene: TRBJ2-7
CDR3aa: CASRPTSDRSSYEQYF

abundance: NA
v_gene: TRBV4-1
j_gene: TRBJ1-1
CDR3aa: CASRRELSTEAFF

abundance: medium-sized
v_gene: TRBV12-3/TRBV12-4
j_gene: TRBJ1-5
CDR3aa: CASSAPGQGSNQPQHF

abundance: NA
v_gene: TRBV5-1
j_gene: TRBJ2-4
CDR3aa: CASSLEGANIQYF

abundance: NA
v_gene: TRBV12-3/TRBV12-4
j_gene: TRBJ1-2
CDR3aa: CASSPYRRSNYGYTF

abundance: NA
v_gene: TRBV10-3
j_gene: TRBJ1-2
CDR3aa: CAISPGTGEYGDGYTF

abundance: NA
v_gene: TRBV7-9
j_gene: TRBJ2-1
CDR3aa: CASSFPYNRSREQFF

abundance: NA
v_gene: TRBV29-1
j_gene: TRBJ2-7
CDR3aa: CSVRLGDEQYF

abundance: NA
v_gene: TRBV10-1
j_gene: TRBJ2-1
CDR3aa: CASKGSPNNEQFF

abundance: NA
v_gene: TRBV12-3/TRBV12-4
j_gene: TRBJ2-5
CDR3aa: CASSPLSVYQETQYF

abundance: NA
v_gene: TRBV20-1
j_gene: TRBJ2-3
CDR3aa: CSARGLGTAQYF

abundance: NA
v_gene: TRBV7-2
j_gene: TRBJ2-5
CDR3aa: CASSLQAGYQETQYF

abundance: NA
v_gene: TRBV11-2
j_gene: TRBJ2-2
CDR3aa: CASSPKRGGELFF

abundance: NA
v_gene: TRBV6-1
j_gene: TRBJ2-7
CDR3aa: CASGGVLNYEQYF

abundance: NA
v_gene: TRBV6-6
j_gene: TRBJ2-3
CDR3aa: CASSPFGTSILPDTQYF

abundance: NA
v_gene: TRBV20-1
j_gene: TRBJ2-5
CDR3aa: CSAEGLAGYGETQYF

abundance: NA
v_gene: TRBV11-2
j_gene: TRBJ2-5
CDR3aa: CASSLDRGLGTQYF

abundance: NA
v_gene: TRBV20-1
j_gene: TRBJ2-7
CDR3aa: CSARDLRASSYEQYF

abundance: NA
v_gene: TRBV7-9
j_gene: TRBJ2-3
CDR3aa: CASSLRQGAGDTQYF

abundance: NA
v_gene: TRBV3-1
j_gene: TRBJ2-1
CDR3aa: CASSQDTREVNEQFF

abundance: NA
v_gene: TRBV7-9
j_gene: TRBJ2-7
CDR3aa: CASRLGGSSYEQYF

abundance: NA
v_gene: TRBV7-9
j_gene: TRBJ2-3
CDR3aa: CASSFWATHTDTQYF

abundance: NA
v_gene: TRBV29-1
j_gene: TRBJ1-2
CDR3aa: CSVGYQGSGYTF

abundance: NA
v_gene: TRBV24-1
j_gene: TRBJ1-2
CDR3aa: CATSATSGAREGYTF

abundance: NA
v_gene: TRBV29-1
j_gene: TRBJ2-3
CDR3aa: CSVVFLAGGQTDTQYF

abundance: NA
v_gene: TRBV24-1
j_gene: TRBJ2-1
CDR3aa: CATSDRAPTGDTNLNEQFF

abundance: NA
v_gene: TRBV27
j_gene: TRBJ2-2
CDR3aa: CASSLLPYSGELFF

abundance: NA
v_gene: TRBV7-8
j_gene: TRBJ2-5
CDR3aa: CASSLSAVQETQYF

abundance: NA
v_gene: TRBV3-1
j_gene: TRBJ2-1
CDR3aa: CASSQARSPGYNEQFF

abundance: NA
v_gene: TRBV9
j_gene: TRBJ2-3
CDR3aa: CASSVGRAVRMDTQYF

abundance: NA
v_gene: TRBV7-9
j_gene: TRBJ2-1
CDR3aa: CASSLVVHEQFF

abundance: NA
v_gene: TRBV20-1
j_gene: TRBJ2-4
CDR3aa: CSAREQKNIQYF

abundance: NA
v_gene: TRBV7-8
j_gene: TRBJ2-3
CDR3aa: CASSLAPWRAGADTQYF

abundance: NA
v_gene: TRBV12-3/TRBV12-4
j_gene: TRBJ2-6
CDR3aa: CASRVAGSSGANVLTF

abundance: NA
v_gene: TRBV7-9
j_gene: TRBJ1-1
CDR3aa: CASSLALIDTEAFF

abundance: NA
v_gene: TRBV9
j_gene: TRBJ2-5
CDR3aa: CASSVVGLAGEREETQYF

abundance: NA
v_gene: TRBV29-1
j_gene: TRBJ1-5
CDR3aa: CSVEVAGGDQPQHF

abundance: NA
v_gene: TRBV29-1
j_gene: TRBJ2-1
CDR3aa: CSAQGSLYNEQFF

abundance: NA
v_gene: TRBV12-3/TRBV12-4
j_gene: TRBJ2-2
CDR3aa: CASSPKGLAGGRYGELFF

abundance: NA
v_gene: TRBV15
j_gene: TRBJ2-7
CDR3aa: CATSRDGGTTYEQYF

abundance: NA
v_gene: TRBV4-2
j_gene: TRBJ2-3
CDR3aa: CASSQVVAGGPGGTDTQYF

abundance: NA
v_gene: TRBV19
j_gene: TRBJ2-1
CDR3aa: CASSPRTGPEQFF

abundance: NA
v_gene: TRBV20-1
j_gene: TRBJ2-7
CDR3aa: CSASGSRQLNEQYF